The 5 T cell receptor beta chains presented below share a single source sample, sequenced in a study of neurological immune-mediated disorders. TCRdb fed the 5' RACE reads into MiXCR, producing one record per CDR3 protein. The sample includes roughly 30,000 distinct CDR3 sequences, 12% of them seen just once. The sample taken for sequencing was PBMCs. Receptors originate from a woman between 55 and 75 years old in good health.

Judged by abundance, this clonotype is medium-sized. The chain combines TRBV4-1 with TRBJ2-7; D might be TRBD2 (7 bases). The CDR3 loop spans 13 amino acids. Germline CDR1 reads MGHRA; CDR2 reads YSYEKL. The ends were cut back, 0 bases at V and 6 bases at J, with 9 bases in the middle. In DNA form, the CDR3 reads TGCGCCAGCAGCCAAGAAAGGGGGGGCGAGCAGTACTTC. Its translation is CASSQERGGEQYF.

This clonotype was recorded at least ten times. The rearrangement joins TRBV5-1 to TRBJ1-2; tentative D call: TRBD1 (5 bases). The germline gives CDR1 SGHRS, CDR2 YFSETQ. This CDR3 comprises 14 residues. Trimming stripped 4 bases from V and 4 bases from J, with 14 bases between. The CDR3 reads CASSAAEGIYGYTF. CDR3 sequence (DNA): TGCGCCAGCAGCGCGGCGGAGGGGATCTATGGCTACACCTTC.

This clonotype is labeled medium-sized. V and J are TRBV12-3 or TRBV12-4 and TRBJ2-7; D gene ambiguous. Trimming took 4 bases from V and 0 from J, leaving 1 base between them. CDR3 size: 11 residues. The CDR3 here is CASSSSYEQYF. The CDR3 DNA follows: TGTGCCAGCAGTTCCTCCTACGAGCAGTACTTC.

This clonotype has a count of ten or more. V is TRBV7-2 and J is TRBJ2-7; the match to TRBD1 covers 8 bases. CDR1 is SGHTA, CDR2 FQGNSA, per germline. The CDR3 is 14 residues long. Losses at the gene ends were 2 bases for V and 5 bases for J; bases not matched to a gene: 5. This CDR3 reads CASSLTDRGHEQYF. DNA of the CDR3: TGTGCCAGCAGCTTAACTGACAGGGGACACGAGCAGTACTTC.

This clonotype was seen ten or more times. This rearrangement joins TRBV3-1 to TRBJ1-1; no firm D call. The CDR3 has 19 residues. Trimming stripped 0 bases from V and 4 bases from J, with 24 bases between. Germline lookup yields CDR1 LGHDT and CDR2 YNNKEL (reference sequence). DNA of the CDR3: TGTGCCAGCAGCCAAGATCGCCCAATCTCCGGGAGGCTGAGCACTGAAGCTTTCTTT. As protein: CASSQDRPISGRLSTEAFF.